Shown below are 3 T cell receptor beta chains from a single sample sequenced in a study of blood T cell repertoires in COVID-19 (dated by TCRdb to 2018 to 2021). The library was produced with the immunoSEQ multiplex PCR assay. This is the immuneACCESS table as TCRdb keeps it, with only in-frame sequences that have V and J called. A part of the clones is gone; compared with another copy, unresolved V genes explain less than half, and the rest is unexplained. The sample table shows roughly 90,000 clones, and around 86% are seen once. The ten top clones hold about 2% of the sample. The sample was peripheral blood. The receptors shown here come from a woman in her sixties or seventies with acute or convalescent COVID-19.

The V and J genes are TRBV2 and TRBJ1-2; unclear D gene. CDR1 is SNHLY, CDR2 FYNNEI, per germline. This CDR3 spans 14 amino acids. The germline V and J ends were trimmed by 10 bases and 2 bases, with 17 bases remaining between them. CDR3 protein: CATSPRSRNYGYTF. Here the CDR3 DNA reads TGTGCCACATCCCCTCGGAGCCGAAACTATGGCTACACCTTC.

This chain uses TRBV6-1 with TRBJ2-1; D possibly corresponds to TRBD2 (5 bases). This CDR3 region has 17 residues. The V gene lost 3 bases and the J gene lost 0 bases, with 15 bases spanning the gap. CDR1 and CDR2 from the germline V gene are MNHNS and SASEGT. CDR3 loop: CASSDTGNHPSYNEQFF. CDR3 DNA sequence: TGTGCCAGCAGTGATACGGGGAACCACCCCTCCTACAATGAGCAGTTCTTC.

Only one count was recorded for this clone. This rearrangement joins TRBV10-3 to TRBJ1-5, with 9 bases lining up with TRBD1. The CDR3 has 15 residues. Germline loops: CDR1 ENHRY, CDR2 SYGVKD. J gave up 7 bases and V 0 bases, and 4 bases lay outside the gene matches. Here the CDR3 reads CAISESNRGQQPQHF. In DNA form, the CDR3 reads TGTGCCATCAGTGAGTCAAACAGGGGGCAACAGCCCCAGCATTTT.